This TCR beta chain was identified during a study of T cell repertoires in cytomegalovirus infection. For the study at large: Both CMV infection and a matching HLA type were indicated by public TCR beta signatures. Study results and limitations: HLA-C-restricted TCR beta clonotypes specific for CMV led the ex vivo response.

The germline CDR1 and CDR2 sequences are SGHRS and YFSETQ. With V trimmed by 4 bases and J by 1 base, 7 bases remained unmatched. The CDR3 totals 17 residues. Comments on this clonotype: What it binds is not known.

TCRdb processed the reads anew with MiXCR; each CDR3 protein has one entry. The sample has around 570,000 distinct CDR3 sequences, around two fifths seen once. The rearrangement links TRBV5-1 to TRBJ2-5; 13 bases match TRBD2. This receptor was obtained from a human donor in good health (CMV status not recorded). Some clones in this sample may be carry-over from other donors' samples. Material: cultured PBMCs, obtained from culture after CMV antigen stimulation. CDR3 sequence (DNA): TGCGCCAGCAGCGTGGGACTAGCGGGGAGTACCCAAGAGACCCAGTACTTC. This gives the protein CASSVGLAGSTQETQYF.